These T cell receptor beta chains were read from a single sample in a study of metastatic and nonmetastatic thyroid tumors. From the PCR reads, TCRdb re-called clones with MiXCR. Of 4,000 or so clones detected, roughly 36% appear once; the ten largest clones hold more than 14%. The sequenced sample consisted of adjacent normal tissue. Source of these receptors: a female donor with papillary thyroid cancer or a benign thyroid nodule (not recorded which). Some clones in this sample may be carry-over from other donors' samples. The CDR3 runs from the conserved cysteine through the conserved F or W. The D gene is left open where the match is weak. Rows may omit the clone size; those that give it use once, few, many or a size class.

d_gene: NA
j_gene: TRBJ1-4
abundance: NA
v_gene: TRBV30
CDR3nt: TGTGCCTGGAGTGTCCCGGGGACACCTTTTAATGAAAAACTGTTTTTT
CDR3aa: CAWSVPGTPFNEKLFF

d_gene: NA
j_gene: TRBJ2-2
abundance: NA
v_gene: TRBV24-1
CDR3nt: TGTGCCCCCAAGATGCGGTGGACAGCTTCGAACACCGGGGAGCTGTTTTTT
CDR3aa: CAPKMRWTASNTGELFF

d_gene: NA
j_gene: TRBJ2-7
abundance: NA
v_gene: TRBV30
CDR3nt: TGTGCCTTTAGTCTTGGATCTGGCTACGAGCAGTACTTC
CDR3aa: CAFSLGSGYEQYF

d_gene: TRBD1
j_gene: TRBJ2-2
abundance: NA
v_gene: TRBV5-1
CDR3nt: TGCGCCAGCAGCGAGGACAGGGGGCCCGGGGAGCTGTTTTTT
CDR3aa: CASSEDRGPGELFF

d_gene: TRBD2
j_gene: TRBJ2-3
abundance: NA
v_gene: TRBV30
CDR3nt: TGTGCCTGGAGTTCTAGCGGAGGACCTCGGGGGCAGTATTTT
CDR3aa: CAWSSSGGPRGQYF

d_gene: TRBD2
j_gene: TRBJ2-5
abundance: NA
v_gene: TRBV2
CDR3nt: TGTGCCAGCAGACTATCCGGACTAGCGGGGGAGACCCAGTACTTC
CDR3aa: CASRLSGLAGETQYF

d_gene: NA
j_gene: TRBJ2-1
abundance: many
v_gene: TRBV27
CDR3nt: TGCGCCAGCAGTTTAGACGGGAATGGGCAGTTCTTC
CDR3aa: CASSLDGNGQFF

d_gene: NA
j_gene: TRBJ2-7
abundance: NA
v_gene: TRBV5-1
CDR3nt: TGCGCCAGCAGCCTCAGGCCAGAATCCTCCTACGAGCAGTACTTC
CDR3aa: CASSLRPESSYEQYF

d_gene: NA
j_gene: TRBJ2-5
abundance: medium-sized
v_gene: TRBV29-1
CDR3nt: TGCAGCGGGGTCCTACTAGCTTGGGAGACCCAGTACTTC
CDR3aa: CSGVLLAWETQYF

d_gene: TRBD2
j_gene: TRBJ2-2
abundance: few
v_gene: TRBV2
CDR3nt: TGTGCCAGCAGTGGGCCGGGGGGTGACGGGGAGCTGTTTTTT
CDR3aa: CASSGPGGDGELFF

d_gene: NA
j_gene: TRBJ1-5
abundance: NA
v_gene: TRBV6-2/TRBV6-3
CDR3nt: TGTGCCAGCAGTTACCCGGTTCATCCCCAGCATTTT
CDR3aa: CASSYPVHPQHF

d_gene: TRBD1
j_gene: TRBJ1-2
abundance: large
v_gene: TRBV6-1
CDR3nt: TGTGCCAGCAGTCGGGACAGTTTCCCCTATGGCTACACCTTC
CDR3aa: CASSRDSFPYGYTF

d_gene: NA
j_gene: TRBJ2-7
abundance: few
v_gene: TRBV6-2/TRBV6-3
CDR3nt: TGTGCCAGCAGCCCCGGGACGCTCGAGCAGTACTTC
CDR3aa: CASSPGTLEQYF

d_gene: NA
j_gene: TRBJ1-2
abundance: NA
v_gene: TRBV3-1
CDR3nt: TGTGCCAGCAGCCGAGACAGTCATGGCTACACCTTC
CDR3aa: CASSRDSHGYTF

d_gene: NA
j_gene: TRBJ1-3
abundance: NA
v_gene: TRBV30
CDR3nt: TGTGCCTGGAGTGCAGTTGCTCCCTGTGGAGGAAACACCATATATTTT
CDR3aa: CAWSAVAPCGGNTIYF

d_gene: TRBD1
j_gene: TRBJ1-4
abundance: few
v_gene: TRBV6-1
CDR3nt: TGTGCCAGCAGTGTATGGTTCCGGGACAGGGACGAAAAACTGTTTTTT
CDR3aa: CASSVWFRDRDEKLFF

d_gene: NA
j_gene: TRBJ1-2
abundance: few
v_gene: TRBV28
CDR3nt: TGTGCCAGCAGTTCGAAGGGGGGGAGGTTTTATGGCTACACCTTC
CDR3aa: CASSSKGGRFYGYTF

d_gene: TRBD1
j_gene: TRBJ2-7
abundance: few
v_gene: TRBV5-1
CDR3nt: TGCGCCAGCAGCAAGACTCAGGGGGCTGGGGAGCAGTACTTC
CDR3aa: CASSKTQGAGEQYF

d_gene: TRBD2
j_gene: TRBJ2-2
abundance: few
v_gene: TRBV12-3/TRBV12-4
CDR3nt: TGTGCCAGCAGTTCTAGCGGGGGGGCCGGGGAGCTGTTTTTT
CDR3aa: CASSSSGGAGELFF

d_gene: NA
j_gene: TRBJ2-3
abundance: NA
v_gene: TRBV6-1
CDR3nt: TGTGCCAGCAGTCCCCAAGGTACGCAGTATTTT
CDR3aa: CASSPQGTQYF

d_gene: NA
j_gene: TRBJ1-5
abundance: medium-sized
v_gene: TRBV19
CDR3nt: TGTGCCAGTAGACAAGTTATGGGAGGTAATCAGCCCCAGCATTTT
CDR3aa: CASRQVMGGNQPQHF

d_gene: NA
j_gene: TRBJ1-2
abundance: few
v_gene: TRBV11-2
CDR3nt: TGTGCCAGCAGCTCCGGGACAACCTATGGCTACACCTTC
CDR3aa: CASSSGTTYGYTF

d_gene: NA
j_gene: TRBJ2-6
abundance: few
v_gene: TRBV28
CDR3nt: TGTGCCAGCAGTTCGAAGTATAATGGGGCCAACGTCCTGACTTTC
CDR3aa: CASSSKYNGANVLTF

d_gene: TRBD2
j_gene: TRBJ2-3
abundance: NA
v_gene: TRBV30
CDR3nt: TGTGCCTGTTCGTTTCTGCGGGAGGGCCGGGGAGATACGCAGTATTTT
CDR3aa: CACSFLREGRGDTQYF

d_gene: TRBD2
j_gene: TRBJ2-7
abundance: NA
v_gene: TRBV11-2
CDR3nt: TGTGCCAGCAGCTTAGTCTTCCCCAGCAGCGGGAGTTCCTACGAGCAGTACTTC
CDR3aa: CASSLVFPSSGSSYEQYF

d_gene: TRBD2
j_gene: TRBJ2-5
abundance: NA
v_gene: TRBV20-1
CDR3nt: TGCAGTGCTCCAATGCGGGGGATTCAAGAGACCCAGTACTTC
CDR3aa: CSAPMRGIQETQYF

d_gene: TRBD1
j_gene: TRBJ2-7
abundance: NA
v_gene: TRBV2
CDR3nt: TGTGCCAGCACTTCGGGGACAGGTAACTACGAGCAGTACTTC
CDR3aa: CASTSGTGNYEQYF

d_gene: TRBD1
j_gene: TRBJ2-7
abundance: large
v_gene: TRBV28
CDR3nt: TGTGCCAGCAGTGGGGTAGGGACAGCAAGCTACGAGCAGTACTTC
CDR3aa: CASSGVGTASYEQYF

d_gene: TRBD2
j_gene: TRBJ2-1
abundance: NA
v_gene: TRBV12-3/TRBV12-4
CDR3nt: TGTGCCAGCAGTCTCGGCGGCGGGAGGGTCCATGAGCAGTTCTTC
CDR3aa: CASSLGGGRVHEQFF

d_gene: NA
j_gene: TRBJ1-5
abundance: NA
v_gene: TRBV19
CDR3nt: TGTGCCAGTAGTTCCTCAGGGAGGCAGCCCCAGCATTTT
CDR3aa: CASSSSGRQPQHF

d_gene: NA
j_gene: TRBJ1-1
abundance: few
v_gene: TRBV19
CDR3nt: TGTGCCAGTAGTATAGACCTCCGGGACACTGAAGCTTTCTTT
CDR3aa: CASSIDLRDTEAFF

d_gene: TRBD2
j_gene: TRBJ2-7
abundance: NA
v_gene: TRBV20-1
CDR3nt: TGCAGTGCTATGAGCGGGAGTAGTTACGAGCAGTACTTC
CDR3aa: CSAMSGSSYEQYF

d_gene: NA
j_gene: TRBJ1-6
abundance: few
v_gene: TRBV2
CDR3nt: TGTGCCAGCAGTGAAGCGCCGGACTCTAGGACCCTCCACTTT
CDR3aa: CASSEAPDSRTLHF

d_gene: NA
j_gene: TRBJ1-5
abundance: NA
v_gene: TRBV2
CDR3nt: TGTGCCAGCAGTGAATTGGGTCCTAGGGAGAATCAGCCCCAGCATTTT
CDR3aa: CASSELGPRENQPQHF

d_gene: NA
j_gene: TRBJ2-3
abundance: NA
v_gene: TRBV20-1
CDR3nt: TGCAGTGCTAGAGATTTGGCCTTGTCGCAGTATTTT
CDR3aa: CSARDLALSQYF

d_gene: TRBD2
j_gene: TRBJ2-1
abundance: NA
v_gene: TRBV5-1
CDR3nt: TGCGCCAGCAGCTTGGCGGGACTAGCGACCTACAATGAGCAGTTCTTC
CDR3aa: CASSLAGLATYNEQFF